The entry below gives a single T cell receptor (beta chain) sequence along with its context. Antigen specificity is unknown. This CDR3 region has 14 residues. V shed 5 bases and J shed 0 bases, with 11 bases lying between them. Germline lookup yields CDR1 LNHDA and CDR2 SQIVND (reference sequence). Peptide-pool stimulation followed by sequencing identified expanded antigen-specific CD4+ clonotypes in the ViraFEST assay. Subsequent to a culture period of 10 to 11 days, CD4+ T cells were isolated. By PCR, the person was confirmed to have had SARS-CoV-2 infection between March and December 2020. Cultivation was performed at approximately 2.1 million PBMC per well with 10 IU/ml IL-2 and roughly 9.9 ug/ml peptides added. The sample originates from a study of vaccination effects on CD4 cells after COVID-19. Background on the study: Samples came from a couple of convalescent patients 16 days and one week before vaccination.

Method: immunoSEQ multiplex PCR; TCRdb's copy keeps in-frame clones and lacks some. The sample carries under 20,000 clones, approximately 74% recorded once. General observations from the study: Small numbers of convalescent patients limited the study. It also lacked early post-infection timepoints. By a late point after vaccination, infection- and vaccine-induced clones had shrunk markedly through clonal contraction.

The chain recombines TRBV19 with TRBJ2-7, with D maybe TRBD2 (5 bases). The sample consisted of CD4+ T cells from PBMCs cultured with SARS-CoV-2 spike peptides, taken before COVID-19 vaccination. The sequence was collected from a human donor who had a prior SARS-CoV-2 infection. In DNA, the CDR3 is TGTGCCAGTAGTGCGGAGGTACACTCCTACGAGCAGTACTTC. It specifies CASSAEVHSYEQYF.